The rows below give T cell receptor beta chains drawn from one sample of a study of blood T cell repertoires in COVID-19. Assay used: immunoSEQ multiplex PCR; TCRdb lists only in-frame clones, some missing. The table has 200,000 to 300,000 clones, nearly 85% seen once. Sequences were obtained from peripheral blood. The receptors were sampled from a human donor in a cohort sampled during active COVID-19. Both conserved end residues are part of each CDR3.

TRBV29-1	CSVDETSVQETQYF
TRBV28	CASSPIKGLRDKNTEAFF
TRBV5-1	CASSFGLAGEETQYF
TRBV6-1	CASSETGARSYEQYF
TRBV24-1	CATSDGRGQQPQHF
TRBV2	CASGSNSGAQDEQYF
TRBV5-1	CASSPAEGGYEQYF
TRBV2	CASSVYRGLDIQYF
TRBV14	CASSQYGDTYEQYF
TRBV5-8	CASSLGRSGEQFF
TRBV11-2	CASSLGWRELFF
TRBV19	CARPGQAGRPQHF
TRBV11-2	CASSATATNEKLFF
TRBV10-3	CAISGQTGDYGYTF
TRBV6-4	CASRRGAGTEAFF
TRBV7-9	CASSLQQAGLTQYF
TRBV12-3/TRBV12-4	CASSPGHGNTIYF
TRBV30	CAWSRTGKGFNQPQHF
TRBV2	CASSVDRSSNQPQHF
TRBV19	CASSIGGGLYNEQFF
TRBV27	CASSFYGQGLNTEAFF
TRBV9	CASSVASEGALGTQYF
TRBV3-1/TRBV3-2	CASSHSLRTGRTEAFF
TRBV5-1	CASSLEGGRNTIYF
TRBV10-3	CAISGQGGKNTEAFF
TRBV2	CASSHAGRVEAYEQYF
TRBV12-5	CASGLVLSSGSGEQFF
TRBV18	CASSARQGDTQYF
TRBV6-5	CASRAEGLAGYEQYF
TRBV21-1	CASSGLGGYEQYF
TRBV27	CASFSVAGTSGSDEQFF
TRBV9	CASSGGQSLGSPLHF
TRBV3-1/TRBV3-2	CASSGGNKNQPQHF
TRBV5-1	CASSTALAGADYNEQFF
TRBV9	CASSQTSGASYEQYF
TRBV9	CASSRGWEETQYF
TRBV15	CATSRDVGGTIYF
TRBV27	CASRTSGTYEQYF
TRBV5-1	CASSLRGAEQYF
TRBV7-9	CASSPSGDRGNTIYF
TRBV24-1	CATTEGAGQPQHF
TRBV15	CATSRGHRETRYGYTF
TRBV5-8	CASSFPGQWASGRATDTQYF
TRBV29-1	CSVRGTNTGELFF
TRBV4-2	CASSQMDRNTEAFF
TRBV6-4	CASGSSTSDHYEQYF
TRBV5-1	CASSSRDSGPSYEQYF
TRBV5-8	CASSLKGVSGNTIYF
TRBV14	CASSQQTVSREQYF
TRBV5-1	CASSLAGDGTEAFF
TRBV7-2	CASRLAENTGELFF
TRBV6-5	CASSRPSVPHEQYF
TRBV12-3/TRBV12-4	CASSRQGDQPQHF